These 4 T cell receptor beta chains came from one sample sequenced in a study of blood T cell repertoires in COVID-19. This table comes from immunoSEQ multiplex PCR, and its TCRdb copy is limited to in-frame clones, with some not included. This sample has 130,000 to 150,000 clones, with 88% found just once. Source material: peripheral blood. The receptors derive from an older man with acute or convalescent COVID-19.

The chain employs TRBV27 and TRBJ2-2, with 7 bases matching TRBD1. In germline, CDR1 is MNHEY, CDR2 SMNVEV (reference sequence). The CDR3 has 16 amino acids. The V and J ends lost 6 bases and 5 bases, in that order; junction bases with no gene match: 12. The CDR3 loop reads CASRPNRGRRTGELFF. CDR3 sequence (DNA): TGTGCCAGCAGGCCGAACAGGGGCCGGAGGACCGGGGAGCTGTTTTTT.

The chain is built from TRBV6-5 and TRBJ2-7, with 7 bases matching TRBD1. The germline V gene encodes CDR1 MNHEY and CDR2 SVGAGI. The CDR3 is 14 residues long. V dropped 6 bases and J dropped 2; count of bases not matched to a gene: 7. The CDR3 loop is CASRKGQSTYEQYF. CDR3 coding DNA: TGTGCCAGCAGAAAGGGACAGTCGACCTACGAGCAGTACTTC.

The chain combines TRBV5-1 with TRBJ2-7; 10 nucleotides agree with TRBD1. Trimming cost V 0 bases and J 4 bases; bases outside gene matches: 1. The CDR3 loop spans 14 amino acids. Germline assignment: CDR1 SGHRS and CDR2 YFSETQ. In DNA, the CDR3 is TGCGCCAGCAGCTTGGGGACAGGGGGGTACGAGCAGTACTTC. Protein product: CASSLGTGGYEQYF.

The chain employs TRBV5-4 and TRBJ2-3; the match to TRBD2 covers 9 bases. The germline V gene encodes CDR1 SGHNT and CDR2 YYREEE (reference sequence). Unmatched junction bases numbered 7, after V lost 1 base and J lost 4 bases. This CDR3 is 16 amino acids long. CDR3 in DNA: TGTGCCAGCAGCTTGATGGCTAGCGGGGTTTCAGATACGCAGTATTTT. As protein: CASSLMASGVSDTQYF.